The 4 T cell receptor beta chains in this list originate from one sample, sequenced in a study of spatial heterogeneity in lung cancer. MiXCR, applied by TCRdb to the 5' RACE reads, yields one record per CDR3 protein. Here the sample spans tens of thousands of distinct CDR3 sequences, around 4.5% being singletons. The time point here: sample taken at primary tumor resection. The sequenced material consisted of unsorted whole RNA from tumor, nontumor lung or frozen PBMC. Sequences were derived from PBMCs, sampled at surgery. These receptors were taken from a male donor with early-stage non-small cell lung cancer.

This clonotype appeared many times. V usage is TRBV10-3 and J usage is TRBJ2-7, with TRBD2 matching over 10 bases. The CDR3 extends over 14 amino acids. Unmatched junction bases numbered 3, after V lost 4 bases and J lost 3 bases. Germline values: CDR1 ENHRY, CDR2 SYGVKD. This CDR3 reads CAISATSGNYEQYF. The DNA of the CDR3 is TGTGCCATCAGTGCCACTAGCGGGAACTACGAGCAGTACTTC.

In this sample, this clonotype turned up many times. V and J are TRBV9 and TRBJ2-7, with 7 bases aligning to TRBD1. The CDR3 totals 15 residues. Germline V gene lookup returns CDR1 SGDLS and CDR2 YYNGEE. The V segment lost 7 bases and the J segment 0 bases; nucleotides outside the gene matches: 10. The CDR3 sequence is CASAPRGQSSYEQYF. In DNA, the CDR3 is TGTGCCAGCGCCCCCCGGGGACAGAGCTCCTACGAGCAGTACTTC.

The table lists this clonotype with many counts. The chain joins TRBV28 to TRBJ2-5, with D possibly TRBD1 on 6 matching bases. The V gene's germline CDR1 is MDHEN and CDR2 SYDVKM. Trimming took off 8 bases at V and 6 bases at J, with 22 bases between the two ends. This CDR3 comprises 15 residues. CDR3 residues: CASYSRQALMKTQYF. The CDR3 bases are TGTGCCAGCTATTCCCGACAGGCGCTCATGAAGACCCAGTACTTC.

The V gene is TRBV6-1, the J gene TRBJ2-4; 10 positions agree with TRBD2. With 7 bases clipped from V and 0 bases from J, the junction kept 18 bases outside the gene matches. Germline V lookup: CDR1 MNHNS, CDR2 SASEGT. This CDR3 region has 20 residues. The CDR3 nucleotides read TGTGCCAGCAATCCCCGGTGGGCTAGCGGGGGACGACTAGCCAAAAACATTCAGTACTTC. It encodes CASNPRWASGGRLAKNIQYF.